Below are 10 T cell receptor beta chains sequenced from a single sample in a study of blood T cell repertoires in COVID-19. Profiled with immunoSEQ multiplex PCR; TCRdb holds only in-frame clones, not every one. The table includes about 310,000 clones, 90% detected once. Sample: peripheral blood. These receptors all come from a woman aged 40-49 years with COVID-19, enrolled during active disease.

The CDR3 reads CASSQGAASGNTIYF. In DNA, the CDR3 is TGCGCCAGCAGCCAAGGCGCGGCCTCTGGAAACACCATATATTTT. The chain recombines TRBV4-1 with TRBJ1-3, with D unresolved. Germline loops: CDR1 MGHRA, CDR2 YSYEKL. V lost 1 base and J 0 bases, leaving 7 bases between the germline ends. The CDR3 contains 15 residues.

V is TRBV27 and J is TRBJ1-4, with TRBD1 matching 10 bases. The CDR3 consists of 14 residues. The ends lost 4 bases at V and 8 bases at J; junction bases unmatched: 4. Germline CDR1 and CDR2: MNHEY and SMNVEV (reference sequence). CDR3 amino acids: CASSSTGGREKLFF. The CDR3 DNA is TGTGCCAGCAGTTCGACAGGGGGCCGGGAAAAACTGTTTTTT.

The V call is TRBV3-1 (or the pseudogene TRBV3-2), the J call TRBJ2-1; a weak D match, TRBD1 (6 bases). V lost 4 bases, J lost 3 bases, and 13 bases lay in between. CDR3 size: 15 residues. CDR1 is LGHDT, CDR2 YNNKEL, per germline (reference sequence). CDR3: CASSPVQGNYNEQFF. The CDR3 DNA is TGTGCCAGCAGCCCAGTACAGGGCAACTACAATGAGCAGTTCTTC.

This sequence joins TRBV9 and TRBJ2-2, with 10 bases fitting TRBD1. The CDR3 runs to 17 residues. V was pared by 4 bases and J by 4 bases, with 10 bases of the junction left unmatched. Germline loops: CDR1 SGDLS, CDR2 YYNGEE. CDR3 bases: TGTGCCAGCAGCCTAACCGACAGGGGGCTCGGCACCGGGGAGCTGTTTTTT. Amino acids: CASSLTDRGLGTGELFF.

The V gene is TRBV30, the J gene TRBJ1-5; TRBD1 matches 7 bases. Unmatched junction bases numbered 12, after V lost 3 bases and J lost 1 base. The V gene's germline CDR1 is GTSNPN and CDR2 SVGIG (reference sequence). This CDR3 is 17 amino acids long. CDR3 region: CAWSKTGFGISNQPQHF. CDR3 DNA sequence: TGTGCCTGGAGCAAGACAGGGTTCGGTATAAGCAATCAGCCCCAGCATTTT.

For the CDR3, the DNA is TGCGCCAGCAGCCAAGATCTGTCGCCGGGAGGGCCGGGCACAGATACGCAGTATTTT. Its protein is CASSQDLSPGGPGTDTQYF. The chain links TRBV4-3 to TRBJ2-3; TRBD2 matches at 8 bases. The J segment lost 1 base and the V segment lost 0 bases, leaving 12 bases of the junction unmatched. Per the germline V gene, CDR1 is LGHNA and CDR2 is YSLEER. This CDR3 has 19 residues.

The chain combines TRBV6-2 or TRBV6-3 with TRBJ2-7, with 7 nucleotides matching TRBD2. Germline V gene sequence: CDR1 MNHEY, CDR2 SVGEGT. The CDR3 contains 15 residues. The junction had 4 bases not matched to a gene; V was cut back by 2 bases and J by 0 bases. This chain's CDR3 is CASSYGGEGSYEQYF. For the CDR3, the DNA is TGTGCCAGCAGTTACGGCGGGGAGGGCTCCTACGAGCAGTACTTC.

The V and J genes are TRBV5-4 and TRBJ2-3; possible D gene TRBD2, 6 bases. Germline assignment: CDR1 SGHNT and CDR2 YYREEE (reference sequence). The CDR3 runs 15 residues. V lost 4 bases, J lost 3 bases, and 15 bases lay in between. The CDR3 reads CASSPGGAGTDTQYF. The CDR3 coding sequence is TGTGCCAGCAGCCCCGGCGGCGCGGGGACAGATACGCAGTATTTT.

The chain uses TRBV7-2 and TRBJ1-1; 9 bases are a match to TRBD1. CDR3 length equals 16 residues. V was pared by 0 bases and J by 1 base, with 3 bases of the junction left unmatched. Germline loops: CDR1 SGHTA, CDR2 FQGNSA. CDR3 in amino acids: CASSLAEGQGNTEAFF. For the CDR3, the DNA is TGTGCCAGCAGCTTAGCAGAGGGACAGGGGAACACTGAAGCTTTCTTT. Drawing the rest from reference TRBV7-2 and TRBJ1-1, the complete variable domain is GAGVSQSPSNKVTEKGKDVELRCDPISGHTALYWYRQSLGQGLEFLIYFQGNSAPDKSGLPSDRFSAERTGGSVSTLTIQRTQQEDSAVYLCASSLAEGQGNTEAFFGQGTRLTVV.

This chain connects TRBV7-2 to TRBJ2-1; 11 positions match TRBD2. The CDR3 runs to 17 residues. The J segment lost 8 bases and the V segment lost 3 bases, leaving 12 bases of the junction unmatched. The germline CDR1 and CDR2 sequences are SGHTA and FQGNSA. Here the CDR3 DNA reads TGTGCCAGCAGCTTGAAGGTAGCGGGAGGGCCTTTTCATGAGCAGTTCTTC. The encoded protein is CASSLKVAGGPFHEQFF.